This T cell receptor (beta chain) is drawn from a study of PD-1 blockade in classical Hodgkin lymphoma. Clones were read by immunoSEQ multiplex PCR, and TCRdb kept only the in-frame ones, dropping some. Of under 100,000 clones listed, over 80% are singletons. The ends lost 2 bases at V and 4 bases at J; junction bases unmatched: 5. This CDR3 has 16 residues. Germline V gene data show CDR1 as SGHVS and CDR2 as FQNEAQ. There was relapse after autologous stem cell transplantation in every patient, and there was variation in brentuximab vedotin exposure. The clonotype comes from a human donor with classical Hodgkin lymphoma. Sequences were derived from peripheral blood mononuclear cells (PBMCs), sampled at baseline. The chain has TRBV7-8 and TRBJ1-5, with 10 bases aligning to TRBD1. CDR3 in DNA: TGTGCCAGCAGCTTATCCGGGACAGGGGTGAATCAGCCCCAGCATTTT. Encoded protein: CASSLSGTGVNQPQHF.